The entry below gives a single TCR beta chain sequence along with its context. The sample carries other DNA sequences with the same CDR3. CDR3 length equals 13 residues. V was shortened by 2 bases and J by 4 bases, with 8 bases between the two germline ends. The table came from immunoSEQ multiplex PCR; TCRdb's copy has only in-frame clones and leaves some out. The data show 150,000 or so clones, around 87% seen once. This sample was included in a study of blood T cell repertoires in COVID-19. The rearrangement links TRBV12-3 or TRBV12-4 to TRBJ1-2; TRBD1 is a possible D gene (5 bases). This TCR came from an elderly man with acute or convalescent COVID-19. The sequencing sample was made of peripheral blood. DNA of the CDR3: TGTGCCAGCAGTTTAAGGGGCGGCTATGGCTACACCTTC. Its translation: CASSLRGGYGYTF.